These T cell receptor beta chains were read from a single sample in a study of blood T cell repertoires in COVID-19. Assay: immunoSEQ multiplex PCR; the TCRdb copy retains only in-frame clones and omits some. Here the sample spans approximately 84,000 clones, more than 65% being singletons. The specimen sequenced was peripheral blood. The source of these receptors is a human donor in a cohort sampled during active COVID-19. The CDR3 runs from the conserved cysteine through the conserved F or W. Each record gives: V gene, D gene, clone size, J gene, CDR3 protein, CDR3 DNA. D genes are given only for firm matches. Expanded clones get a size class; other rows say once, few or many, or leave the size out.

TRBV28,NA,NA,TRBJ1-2,CASLSWGGVDYGYTF,TGTGCCAGCTTATCGTGGGGGGGGGTAGACTATGGCTACACCTTC
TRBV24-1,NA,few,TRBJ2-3,CATSAADQFTDTQYF,TGTGCCACCAGTGCTGCGGATCAATTCACAGATACGCAGTATTTT
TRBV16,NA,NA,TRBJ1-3,CASSQRTGIRNTIYF,TGTGCCAGCAGCCAACGAACAGGGATTAGGAACACCATATATTTT
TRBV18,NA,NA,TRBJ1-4,CASSPGVEGRELFF,TGTGCCAGCTCACCAGGTGTTGAGGGCCGGGAACTGTTTTTT
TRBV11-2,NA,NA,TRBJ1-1,CASSPPTGHSEAFF,TGTGCCAGCAGCCCCCCTACAGGGCACTCCGAAGCTTTCTTT
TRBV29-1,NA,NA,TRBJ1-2,CSVHRESSDGYTF,TGCAGCGTTCACCGGGAGAGCTCTGATGGCTACACCTTC
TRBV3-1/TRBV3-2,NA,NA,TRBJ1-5,CASSQGSYSNQPQHF,TGTGCCAGCAGCCAAGGGAGTTATAGCAATCAGCCCCAGCATTTT
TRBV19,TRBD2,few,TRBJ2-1,CASSRELAGYNEQFF,TGTGCCAGTAGTAGAGAGCTAGCGGGGTACAATGAGCAGTTCTTC
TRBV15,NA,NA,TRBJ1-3,CATSRDPGNGNTIYF,TGTGCCACCAGCAGAGATCCAGGGAACGGAAACACCATATATTTT
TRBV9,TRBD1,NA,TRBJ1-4,CASSVGAGGREKLFF,TGTGCCAGCAGCGTAGGGGCAGGGGGACGGGAAAAACTGTTTTTT
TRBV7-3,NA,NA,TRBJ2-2,CASSLGAGNTGELFF,TGTGCCAGCAGCTTGGGCGCGGGAAACACCGGGGAGCTGTTTTTT
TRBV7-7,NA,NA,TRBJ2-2,CASSSPQGTGELFF,TGTGCTAGCAGCTCTCCTCAGGGAACCGGGGAGCTGTTTTTT
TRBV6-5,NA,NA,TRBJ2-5,CASKDAGGQETQYF,TGTGCCAGCAAAGACGCCGGCGGTCAAGAGACCCAGTACTTC
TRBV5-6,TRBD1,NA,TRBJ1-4,CASSRPGQGLGEKLFF,TGTGCCAGCAGCCGGCCGGGACAGGGATTGGGTGAAAAACTGTTTTTT
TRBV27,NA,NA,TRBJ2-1,CASTARGETYNEQFF,TGTGCCAGCACCGCCCGCGGGGAAACCTACAATGAGCAGTTCTTC
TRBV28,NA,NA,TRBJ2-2,CASSFGGTNTGELFF,TGTGCCAGCAGTTTCGGAGGAACTAACACCGGGGAGCTGTTTTTT
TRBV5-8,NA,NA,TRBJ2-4,CASSYYWGPKSENIQYF,TGTGCCAGCAGCTACTACTGGGGGCCCAAGTCCGAAAACATTCAGTACTTC
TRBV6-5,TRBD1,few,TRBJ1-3,CASSWTGDADTIYF,TGTGCCAGCAGCTGGACAGGGGATGCGGACACCATATATTTT
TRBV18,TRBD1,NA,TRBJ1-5,CASSPPSRGPSAPQHF,TGTGCCAGCTCACCACCGAGCAGGGGGCCCAGTGCACCCCAGCATTTT
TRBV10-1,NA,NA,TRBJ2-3,CASSAGQPPGADTQYF,TGCGCCAGCAGTGCCGGACAGCCGCCCGGGGCAGATACGCAGTATTTT
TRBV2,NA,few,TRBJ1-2,CASTMTNYGYTF,TGTGCCAGCACCATGACAAACTATGGCTACACCTTC
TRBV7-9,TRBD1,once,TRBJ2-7,CASRSGQGGNEQYF,TGTGCCAGCAGATCGGGACAGGGGGGGAACGAGCAGTACTTC
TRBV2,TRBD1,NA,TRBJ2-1,CASSRDSYNEQFF,TGTGCCAGCAGTCGGGACAGCTACAATGAGCAGTTCTTC
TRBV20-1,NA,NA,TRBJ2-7,CSASRSSGPEQYF,TGCAGTGCTAGTCGGTCCTCAGGGCCCGAGCAGTACTTC
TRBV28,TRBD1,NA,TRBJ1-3,CASSETGTGINTIYF,TGTGCCAGCAGTGAAACCGGGACAGGGATAAACACCATATATTTT
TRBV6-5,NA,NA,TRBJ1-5,CASTETPNQPQHF,TGTGCCAGCACGGAGACCCCCAATCAGCCCCAGCATTTT
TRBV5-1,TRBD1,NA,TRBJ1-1,CASSLAAGGGTEAFF,TGCGCCAGCAGCTTGGCCGCAGGGGGCGGCACTGAAGCTTTCTTT
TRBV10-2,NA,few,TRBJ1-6,CASGYRANSPLHF,TGCGCCAGCGGGTACAGGGCTAATTCACCCCTCCACTTT
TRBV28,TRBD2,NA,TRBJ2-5,CASSSRTSGNRRETQYF,TGTGCCAGCAGTTCCCGGACTAGCGGGAATCGACGAGAGACCCAGTACTTC
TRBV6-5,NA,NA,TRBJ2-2,CASSSEPGVGELFF,TGTGCCAGCAGTTCTGAACCAGGGGTCGGGGAGCTGTTTTTT
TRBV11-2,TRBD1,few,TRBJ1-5,CASSLAGQHNQPQHF,TGTGCCAGCAGCTTAGCGGGACAGCACAATCAGCCCCAGCATTTT
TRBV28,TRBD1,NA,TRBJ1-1,CASSTQGAHTEAFF,TGTGCCAGCAGTACGCAGGGGGCACACACTGAAGCTTTCTTT
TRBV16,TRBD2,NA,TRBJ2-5,CASSKKASGGFQETQYF,TGTGCCAGCAGCAAAAAGGCTAGCGGGGGATTCCAAGAGACCCAGTACTTC
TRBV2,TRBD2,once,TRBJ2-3,CASTRRGTSADTQYF,TGTGCCAGCACGAGGCGAGGGACTAGCGCCGATACGCAGTATTTT
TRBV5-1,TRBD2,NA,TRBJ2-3,CASRRTSGGYGGDTQYF,TGCGCCAGCAGGAGGACTAGCGGGGGGTATGGTGGGGATACGCAGTATTTT
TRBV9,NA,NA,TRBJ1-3,CASSAESGNTIYF,TGTGCCAGCAGCGCTGAGTCTGGAAACACCATATATTTT
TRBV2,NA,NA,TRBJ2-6,CASHGGANVLTF,TGTGCCAGCCACGGTGGGGCCAACGTCCTGACTTTC
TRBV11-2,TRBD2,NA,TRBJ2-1,CASSSIGLAVDEQFF,TGTGCCAGCAGCTCCATCGGACTAGCGGTAGATGAGCAGTTCTTC
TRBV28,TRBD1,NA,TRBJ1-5,CASSRQGGNQPQHF,TGTGCCAGCAGCCGACAGGGGGGCAATCAGCCCCAGCATTTT
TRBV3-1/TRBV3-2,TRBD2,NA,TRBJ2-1,CASSQDSSGFPDEQFF,TGTGCCAGCAGCCAAGATTCTAGCGGGTTTCCGGACGAGCAGTTCTTC
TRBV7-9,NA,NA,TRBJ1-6,CASSLNQGNSPLHF,TGTGCCAGCAGCTTAAACCAGGGAAATTCACCCCTCCACTTT